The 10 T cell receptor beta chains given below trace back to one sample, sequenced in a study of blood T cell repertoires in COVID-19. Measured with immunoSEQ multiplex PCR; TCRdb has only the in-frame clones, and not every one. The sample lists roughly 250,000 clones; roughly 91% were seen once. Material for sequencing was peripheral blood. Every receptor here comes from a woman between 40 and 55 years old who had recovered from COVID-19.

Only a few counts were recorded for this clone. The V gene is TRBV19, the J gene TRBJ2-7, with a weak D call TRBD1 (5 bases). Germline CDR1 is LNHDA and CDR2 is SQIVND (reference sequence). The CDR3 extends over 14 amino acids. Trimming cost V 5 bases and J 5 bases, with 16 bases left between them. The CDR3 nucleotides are TGTGCCAGTAGTTGGTCAGGGTCTTTTGACGAGCAGTACTTC. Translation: CASSWSGSFDEQYF.

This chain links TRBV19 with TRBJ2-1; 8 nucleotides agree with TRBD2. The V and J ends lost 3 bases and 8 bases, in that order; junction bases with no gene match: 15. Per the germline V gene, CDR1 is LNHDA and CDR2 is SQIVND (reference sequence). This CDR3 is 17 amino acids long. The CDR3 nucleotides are TGTGCCAGTAGTATCCTGGGGGTAGCGGGAACGGGGGATGAGCAGTTCTTC. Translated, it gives CASSILGVAGTGDEQFF.

The CDR3 DNA sequence: TGTGCCAGCAGCTTGGGGCCGGGACAGGGGGGATACAATGAGCAGTTCTTC. Amino acid sequence: CASSLGPGQGGYNEQFF. The rearrangement joins TRBV5-4 to TRBJ2-1, with 11 nucleotides matching TRBD1. Germline CDR1 SGHNT, CDR2 YYREEE (reference sequence). Germline trimming cut 0 bases from V and 4 bases from J; bases unmatched to any gene: 6. The CDR3 extends over 17 amino acids.

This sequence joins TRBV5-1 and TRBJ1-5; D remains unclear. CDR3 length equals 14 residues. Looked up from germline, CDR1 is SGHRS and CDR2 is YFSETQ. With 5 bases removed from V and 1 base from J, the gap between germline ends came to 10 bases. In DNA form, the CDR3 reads TGCGCCAGCAGACCTGACACCAGCAATCAGCCCCAGCATTTT. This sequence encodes CASRPDTSNQPQHF. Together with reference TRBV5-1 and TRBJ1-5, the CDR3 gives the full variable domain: KAGVTQTPRYLIKTRGQQVTLSCSPISGHRSVSWYQQTPGQGLQFLFEYFSETQRNKGNFPGRFSGRQFSNSRSEMNVSTLELGDSALYLCASRPDTSNQPQHFGDGTRLSIL.

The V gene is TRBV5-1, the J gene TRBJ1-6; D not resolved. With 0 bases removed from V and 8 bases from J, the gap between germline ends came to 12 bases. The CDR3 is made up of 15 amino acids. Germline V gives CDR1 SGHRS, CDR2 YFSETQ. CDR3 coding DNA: TGCGCCAGCAGCTTGGCCGGGTCCCCTGATTCACCCCTCCACTTT. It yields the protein CASSLAGSPDSPLHF.

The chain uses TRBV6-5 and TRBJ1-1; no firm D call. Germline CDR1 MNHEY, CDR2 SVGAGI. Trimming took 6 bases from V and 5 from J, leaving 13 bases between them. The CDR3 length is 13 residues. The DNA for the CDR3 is TGTGCCAGCAGCCACCTGGGAGATACTGAAGCTTTCTTT. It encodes CASSHLGDTEAFF.

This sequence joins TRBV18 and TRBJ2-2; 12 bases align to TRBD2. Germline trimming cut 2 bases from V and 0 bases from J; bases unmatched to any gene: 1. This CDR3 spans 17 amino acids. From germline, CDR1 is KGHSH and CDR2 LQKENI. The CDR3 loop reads CASSPGTSGPNTGELFF. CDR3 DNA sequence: TGTGCCAGCTCACCAGGGACTAGCGGGCCGAACACCGGGGAGCTGTTTTTT.

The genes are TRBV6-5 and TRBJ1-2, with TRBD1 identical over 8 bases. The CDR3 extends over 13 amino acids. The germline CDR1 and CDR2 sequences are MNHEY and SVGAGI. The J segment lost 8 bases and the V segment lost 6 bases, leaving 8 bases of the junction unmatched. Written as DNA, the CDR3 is TGTGCCAGCAGCAGGACAGGGCCGGGGGGCTACACCTTC. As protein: CASSRTGPGGYTF.

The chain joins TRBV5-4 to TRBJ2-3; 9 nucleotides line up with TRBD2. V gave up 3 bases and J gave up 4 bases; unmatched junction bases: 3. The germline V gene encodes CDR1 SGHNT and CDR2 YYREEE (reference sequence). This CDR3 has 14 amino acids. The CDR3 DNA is TGTGCCAGCAGCTCCCAGCGGGAGGCAGATACGCAGTATTTT. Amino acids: CASSSQREADTQYF.

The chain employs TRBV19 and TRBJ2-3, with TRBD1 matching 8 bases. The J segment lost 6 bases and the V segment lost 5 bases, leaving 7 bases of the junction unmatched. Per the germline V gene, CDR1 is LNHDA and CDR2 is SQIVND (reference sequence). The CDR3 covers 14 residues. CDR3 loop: CASSWQGAIDTQYF. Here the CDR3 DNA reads TGTGCCAGTAGTTGGCAGGGGGCGATTGATACGCAGTATTTT. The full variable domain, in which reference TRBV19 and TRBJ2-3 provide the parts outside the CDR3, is DGGITQSPKYLFRKEGQNVTLSCEQNLNHDAMYWYRQDPGQGLRLIYYSQIVNDFQKGDIAEGYSVSREKKESFPLTVTSAQKNPTAFYLCASSWQGAIDTQYFGPGTRLTVL.